This TCR beta chain was identified during a study of OX40 agonist ivuxolimab in advanced cancers. Study-wide results and caveats: Some nonresponders also had low normalized T-cell clonal expansion.

V was cut by 3 bases and J by 2 bases, with 9 bases left in between. The CDR3 covers 14 residues. Germline-derived CDR1 and CDR2 are MNHEY and SMNVEV (reference sequence). Concerning this clone: What it binds is not known.

Clones were sequenced by immunoSEQ multiplex PCR, and TCRdb holds only the in-frame ones, with some missing. In the table there are approximately 32,000 clones, roughly nine tenths of which are singletons. The source of this sequence is an adult with an advanced solid tumor such as melanoma, head and neck, liver or kidney cancer. V usage is TRBV27 and J usage is TRBJ2-3, with no clear D. Sequenced material: CD4+ or CD8+ T cells sorted from blood, taken in a trial of the OX40 agonist ivuxolimab. The CDR3 region has the DNA TGTGCCAGCAGTTTTTGGCAAAACACAGATACGCAGTATTTT. This gives the protein CASSFWQNTDTQYF.